The rows below give T cell receptor beta chains drawn from one sample of a study of shared clonotypes between healthy human individuals. Method: immunoSEQ multiplex PCR; TCRdb's copy keeps in-frame clones and lacks some. This repertoire shows over 2 million clones, 85% to 95% found once; its top ten account for under 0.15%. The sequencing input was naive CD4+ T cells sorted from blood. These TCRs come from a man aged 18 to 30 in good health. CDR3s include the opening cysteine and the closing phenylalanine or tryptophan. A D gene is named only where the DNA matches it firmly. Not all rows give a size; the values are once, few, many and, for expanded clones, a class.

j_gene: TRBJ1-2; abundance: .; len: 15; v_gene: TRBV21-1; d_gene: .; CDR3nt: TGTGCCAGCAGCGCCGGGACAGCCCAATGGTATGGCTACACCTTC; CDR3aa: CASSAGTAQWYGYTF
j_gene: TRBJ2-1; abundance: .; len: 13; v_gene: TRBV30; d_gene: .; CDR3nt: TGTGCCTGGGGGCCCGGGAATTACAATGAGCAGTTCTTC; CDR3aa: CAWGPGNYNEQFF
j_gene: TRBJ2-1; abundance: .; len: 15; v_gene: TRBV11-3; d_gene: TRBD2; CDR3nt: TGTGCCAGCAGCTCAAGCGGGATAGGTAACAATGAGCAGTTCTTC; CDR3aa: CASSSSGIGNNEQFF
j_gene: TRBJ2-1; abundance: .; len: 20; v_gene: TRBV7-6; d_gene: .; CDR3nt: TGTGCCAGCAGCTACCCCCGGGGGGCCTCGGCAAGGAGCTCCTACAATGAGCAGTTCTTC; CDR3aa: CASSYPRGASARSSYNEQFF
j_gene: TRBJ2-7; abundance: .; len: 15; v_gene: TRBV15; d_gene: .; CDR3nt: TGTGCCACCAGCAGATCCGGGACCTTCTCCTACGAGCAGTACTTC; CDR3aa: CATSRSGTFSYEQYF
j_gene: TRBJ1-1; abundance: .; len: 14; v_gene: TRBV27; d_gene: TRBD1; CDR3nt: TGTGCCAGCAGTTTACAAAGGGGGCCCACTGAAGCTTTCTTT; CDR3aa: CASSLQRGPTEAFF
j_gene: TRBJ1-1; abundance: .; len: 13; v_gene: TRBV10-1; d_gene: .; CDR3nt: TGCGCCAGCACTCGGGACATTGACACTGAAGCTTTCTTT; CDR3aa: CASTRDIDTEAFF
j_gene: TRBJ1-5; abundance: .; len: 16; v_gene: TRBV10-3; d_gene: .; CDR3nt: TGTGCCATCAGTGCCGTACTCGGGGCCCCGGGCCAGCCCCAGCATTTT; CDR3aa: CAISAVLGAPGQPQHF
j_gene: TRBJ2-7; abundance: .; len: 16; v_gene: TRBV7-6; d_gene: TRBD2; CDR3nt: TGTGCCAGCAGCCCCCGAAGCCTAGCGGGGACGTACGAGCAGTACTTC; CDR3aa: CASSPRSLAGTYEQYF
j_gene: TRBJ1-6; abundance: .; len: 15; v_gene: TRBV6-1; d_gene: TRBD1; CDR3nt: TGTGCCAGCAGCTCTTTACAGGGGGTGTCCTCACCCCTCCACTTT; CDR3aa: CASSSLQGVSSPLHF
j_gene: TRBJ2-1; abundance: .; len: 13; v_gene: TRBV6-1; d_gene: .; CDR3nt: TGTGCCAGCAGTGACGACTTTGGCTATGAGCAGTTCTTC; CDR3aa: CASSDDFGYEQFF
j_gene: TRBJ2-3; abundance: .; len: 21; v_gene: TRBV9; d_gene: TRBD1; CDR3nt: TGTGCCAGCAGCCCGCCGGACGTTGGACAGGGGTATCGTCGGGTCACAGATACGCAGTATTTT; CDR3aa: CASSPPDVGQGYRRVTDTQYF
j_gene: TRBJ1-6; abundance: .; len: 15; v_gene: TRBV30; d_gene: .; CDR3nt: TGTGCCTGGAGTGAGGCAACCCAGGATAATTCACCCCTCCACTTT; CDR3aa: CAWSEATQDNSPLHF
j_gene: TRBJ2-3; abundance: .; len: 14; v_gene: TRBV2; d_gene: .; CDR3nt: TGTGCCAGCAGTGAGGACAGAAGCACAGATACGCAGTATTTT; CDR3aa: CASSEDRSTDTQYF
j_gene: TRBJ1-4; abundance: once; len: 14; v_gene: TRBV30; d_gene: .; CDR3nt: TGTGCCTGGAATGGGAACCGGCGACATGAAAAACTGTTTTTT; CDR3aa: CAWNGNRRHEKLFF
j_gene: TRBJ1-5; abundance: .; len: 15; v_gene: TRBV6-7; d_gene: .; CDR3nt: TGTGCCAGCAGTTACGGGGAGGGACGCAATCAGCCCCAGCATTTT; CDR3aa: CASSYGEGRNQPQHF
j_gene: TRBJ1-6; abundance: .; len: 17; v_gene: TRBV7-2; d_gene: TRBD1; CDR3nt: TGTGCCAGCAGCTTAAGGCTTCAGGGGGCGTCGAATTCACCCCTCCACTTT; CDR3aa: CASSLRLQGASNSPLHF
j_gene: TRBJ1-5; abundance: few; len: 12; v_gene: TRBV29-1; d_gene: TRBD1; CDR3nt: TGCAGCGCCAACGACGGTGGACAGGGCCAGCATTTT; CDR3aa: CSANDGGQGQHF
j_gene: TRBJ2-7; abundance: once; len: 16; v_gene: TRBV12-5; d_gene: TRBD1; CDR3nt: TGTGCTAGTGGCTTGGTAATGGGACAGGGACCCTACGAGCAGTACTTC; CDR3aa: CASGLVMGQGPYEQYF
j_gene: TRBJ2-1; abundance: .; len: 15; v_gene: TRBV9; d_gene: .; CDR3nt: TGTGCCAGCAGCCCGCGACTAGGTTCCTACAATGAGCAGTTCTTC; CDR3aa: CASSPRLGSYNEQFF
j_gene: TRBJ2-3; abundance: .; len: 16; v_gene: TRBV9; d_gene: .; CDR3nt: TGTGCCAGCAGCGAGGGGGGCCGGAAGGGCACAGATACGCAGTATTTT; CDR3aa: CASSEGGRKGTDTQYF
j_gene: TRBJ2-3; abundance: .; len: 13; v_gene: TRBV5-4; d_gene: .; CDR3nt: TGTGCCAGCAGCTTGCAGGTTGCAGATACGCAGTATTTT; CDR3aa: CASSLQVADTQYF
j_gene: TRBJ1-1; abundance: .; len: 14; v_gene: TRBV18; d_gene: .; CDR3nt: TGTGCCAGCTCACCGCAGGAGTTGAACACTGAAGCTTTCTTT; CDR3aa: CASSPQELNTEAFF
j_gene: TRBJ1-2; abundance: .; len: 13; v_gene: TRBV28; d_gene: TRBD1; CDR3nt: TGTGCCATCCTCCAGGGGGCCGACTATGGCTACACCTTC; CDR3aa: CAILQGADYGYTF
j_gene: TRBJ2-3; abundance: .; len: 12; v_gene: TRBV5-1; d_gene: .; CDR3nt: TGCGCCAGCAGCTTGGTAACGGATACGCAGTATTTT; CDR3aa: CASSLVTDTQYF
j_gene: TRBJ2-5; abundance: .; len: 13; v_gene: TRBV27; d_gene: .; CDR3nt: TGTGCCAGCAGTTTTGGGTCAGGGTTATCCCAGTACTTC; CDR3aa: CASSFGSGLSQYF
j_gene: TRBJ2-2; abundance: .; len: 15; v_gene: TRBV2; d_gene: .; CDR3nt: TGTGCCAGCAGTTCCTCGGGAGCCGGGACCGGGGAGCTGTTTTTT; CDR3aa: CASSSSGAGTGELFF
j_gene: TRBJ1-5; abundance: .; len: 18; v_gene: TRBV7-2; d_gene: TRBD1; CDR3nt: TGTGCCAGCAGTCCGACAGGGCCCGATTGGTATAGCAATCAGCCCCAGCATTTT; CDR3aa: CASSPTGPDWYSNQPQHF
j_gene: TRBJ1-2; abundance: .; len: 15; v_gene: TRBV14; d_gene: .; CDR3nt: TGTGCCAGCAGCCAAGAATTTGAATGGACGGCTGGCTACACCTTC; CDR3aa: CASSQEFEWTAGYTF
j_gene: TRBJ2-7; abundance: .; len: 19; v_gene: TRBV28; d_gene: .; CDR3nt: TGTGCCAGCAGTTCTTATGCTTTATTTCAGGGATCCAGCTCCTACGAGCAGTACTTC; CDR3aa: CASSSYALFQGSSSYEQYF
j_gene: TRBJ1-6; abundance: once; len: 16; v_gene: TRBV30; d_gene: .; CDR3nt: TGTGCCTGGACTTCGGAGAGGGCTTTATTCAATTCACCCCTCCACTTT; CDR3aa: CAWTSERALFNSPLHF
j_gene: TRBJ2-1; abundance: .; len: 15; v_gene: TRBV7-9; d_gene: TRBD2; CDR3nt: TGTGCCAGCAGCTGGGGACTAGCCGCTCAGCTTAAGCAGTTCTTC; CDR3aa: CASSWGLAAQLKQFF
j_gene: TRBJ2-7; abundance: .; len: 13; v_gene: TRBV14; d_gene: .; CDR3nt: TGTGCCAGCAGTCAAAGTCCTAGCAACGAGCAGTACTTC; CDR3aa: CASSQSPSNEQYF
j_gene: TRBJ2-1; abundance: once; len: 13; v_gene: TRBV4-3; d_gene: .; CDR3nt: TGCGCCAGCAGCCAAGAGGTGGTCCATGAGCAGTTCTTC; CDR3aa: CASSQEVVHEQFF
j_gene: TRBJ2-5; abundance: .; len: 14; v_gene: TRBV7-2; d_gene: TRBD1; CDR3nt: TGTGCCAGCAGCTCCCACAGGGGGCAAGAGACCCAGTACTTC; CDR3aa: CASSSHRGQETQYF